This entry lists 11 T cell receptor beta chains sequenced from one sample in a study of control samples from healthy donors and cancer patients (TCRdb year 2020). The library was built by means of the immunoSEQ multiplex PCR assay. The clones in this table, taken by TCRdb from immuneACCESS, are in-frame only. Not every clone is retained; where verified, under half of the shortfall comes from an unresolved V gene, and the cause of the rest is unknown. For this sample there are 95,000 to 150,000 clones; around 90% appear just once. The ten biggest clones cover about 40% of the sample. The specimen was blood. These receptors were collected from a man in his fifties or sixties in good health.

V and J are TRBV5-5 and TRBJ1-1; D is unclear. The V end was cut by 0 bases, the J end by 3 bases, with 12 bases between. Germline loops: CDR1 SGHKS, CDR2 YYEKEE (reference sequence). This CDR3 is built from 15 residues. This CDR3 reads CASSLGVTRDTEAFF. CDR3 DNA sequence: TGTGCCAGCAGCTTGGGGGTTACTAGGGACACTGAAGCTTTCTTT. Based on the CDR3 plus reference TRBV5-5 and TRBJ1-1, the full variable domain is DAGVTQSPTHLIKTRGQQVTLRCSPISGHKSVSWYQQVLGQGPQFIFQYYEKEERGRGNFPDRFSARQFPNYSSELNVNALLLGDSALYLCASSLGVTRDTEAFFGQGTRLTVV.

The genes are TRBV9 and TRBJ2-3, with 9 nucleotides matching TRBD2. The germline V gene encodes CDR1 SGDLS and CDR2 YYNGEE. Losses at the gene ends were 4 bases for V and 4 bases for J; bases not matched to a gene: 10. CDR3 length: 16 amino acids. The CDR3 here is CASSLAGGGIADTQYF. The CDR3 DNA reads as TGTGCCAGCAGCTTGGCGGGGGGGGGCATCGCAGATACGCAGTATTTT. The variable domain in full, with the rest retrieved from reference TRBV9 and TRBJ2-3, is DSGVTQTPKHLITATGQRVTLRCSPRSGDLSVYWYQQSLDQGLQFLIQYYNGEERAKGNILERFSAQQFPDLHSELNLSSLELGDSALYFCASSLAGGGIADTQYFGPGTRLTVL.

This chain connects TRBV7-8 to TRBJ2-2, with TRBD1 as a possible D gene (6 bases). The CDR3 runs to 15 residues. The V and J ends lost 7 bases and 1 base respectively, with 13 bases between them. Germline loops: CDR1 SGHVS, CDR2 FQNEAQ. CDR3 nucleotide sequence: TGTGCCAGCACCTCACAGGGACGGAACACCGGGGAGCTGTTTTTT. This encodes CASTSQGRNTGELFF.

The V call is TRBV11-2, the J call TRBJ2-1, with 12 bases that match TRBD2. J gave up 0 bases and V 1 base, and 7 bases lay outside the gene matches. This CDR3 is 19 amino acids long. In germline, CDR1 is SGHAT, CDR2 FQNNGV. The CDR3 region is CASSLVRTSGGSSYNEQFF. The CDR3 DNA sequence: TGTGCCAGCAGCTTAGTTCGTACTAGCGGGGGGAGCTCCTACAATGAGCAGTTCTTC. The whole variable domain, remainder taken from reference TRBV11-2 and TRBJ2-1, is EAGVAQSPRYKIIEKRQSVAFWCNPISGHATLYWYQQILGQGPKLLIQFQNNGVVDDSQLPKDRFSAERLKGVDSTLKIQPAKLEDSAVYLCASSLVRTSGGSSYNEQFFGPGTRLTVL.

The chain joins TRBV20-1 to TRBJ2-4; tentatively, D is TRBD2 (6 bases). The CDR3 extends over 19 amino acids. Between the trimmed V and J ends, which lost 3 bases and 0 bases, there was a span of 24 bases. Germline lookup yields CDR1 DFQATT and CDR2 SNEGSKA (reference sequence). In DNA, the CDR3 is TGCAGTGCTAGTAACCCAACATGGGGGGAGAAACAAGCCAAAAACATTCAGTACTTC. Residues: CSASNPTWGEKQAKNIQYF.

J is TRBJ1-1 and V is TRBV10-3; D uncertain. This CDR3 contains 13 residues. V dropped 7 bases and J dropped 5 bases, with 14 bases sitting between them. CDR1 and CDR2 (germline): ENHRY, SYGVKD. CDR3 sequence: CAITYEVGTEAFF. The CDR3 DNA is TGTGCCATCACCTATGAGGTGGGGACTGAAGCTTTCTTT.

The chain carries TRBV9 and TRBJ1-1; 9 nucleotides agree with TRBD1. In germline, CDR1 is SGDLS, CDR2 YYNGEE. V was pared by 4 bases and J by 4 bases, with 8 bases of the junction left unmatched. The CDR3 spans 15 residues. The CDR3 loop reads CASSPTGGSGTEAFF. CDR3 DNA sequence: TGTGCCAGCAGCCCGACAGGGGGAAGTGGCACTGAAGCTTTCTTT.

In the case of this clone: Compared with germline, one end of the junction differs, possibly owing to a read error. The V and J genes are TRBV4-3 and TRBJ1-2, with D hard to call. This CDR3 has 15 residues. Per the germline V gene, CDR1 is LGHNA and CDR2 is YSLEER. CDR3 residues: CASSQDTGSKYGYTF. As DNA, the CDR3 is TGCGCCAGCAGCCAAGACACCGGGTCTAAGTATGGCTACACCTTC.

This clone is termed large (0.1 to 1%). The sample contains more than one DNA sequence encoding this CDR3. CDR3 sequence: CASSLRGSGNTIYF. DNA for the CDR3: TGTGCCAGCAGCTTGAGGGGCTCTGGAAACACCATATATTTT. The chain combines TRBV5-6 with TRBJ1-3; a weak D match, TRBD1 (5 bases). V was pared by 1 base and J by 0 bases, with 5 bases between. The germline V gene encodes CDR1 SGHDT and CDR2 YYEEEE. The CDR3 extends over 14 amino acids. The full variable domain, in which reference TRBV5-6 and TRBJ1-3 provide the parts outside the CDR3, is DAGVTQSPTHLIKTRGQQVTLRCSPKSGHDTVSWYQQALGQGPQFIFQYYEEEERQRGNFPDRFSGHQFPNYSSELNVNALLLGDSALYLCASSLRGSGNTIYFGEGSWLTVV.

The chain joins TRBV24-1 to TRBJ2-3, with D tentatively TRBD2 (5 bases). The CDR3 sequence is 15 residues long. V lost 3 bases, J lost 0 bases, and 9 bases lay in between. Germline V gene sequence: CDR1 KGHDR, CDR2 SFDVKD. CDR3 protein: CATSDAGMSTDTQYF. CDR3 nucleotide sequence: TGTGCCACCAGTGATGCCGGGATGAGCACAGATACGCAGTATTTT.

The V gene is TRBV4-2, the J gene TRBJ2-5; the D gene is possibly TRBD2 (5 bases). The CDR3 covers 15 residues. V was trimmed by 0 bases and J by 3 bases, leaving 11 bases between them. Germline CDR1 LGHNA, CDR2 YNFKEQ. CDR3 loop: CASSQEPSGKETQYF. CDR3 DNA: TGTGCCAGCAGCCAAGAGCCCAGCGGTAAAGAGACCCAGTACTTC.